Each of the 16 T cell receptor beta chains below was sequenced from the same sample in a study of naive and memory T cell subsets. Two oligonucleotides, mixed equimolar, formed the beta constant-region primer covering TRBC1 and TRBC2. Each CDR3 protein is one row after TCRdb ran MiXCR on the UMI-ligation and nested PCR reads. The data hold roughly 98,000 distinct CDR3 sequences, with about 7% observed a single time. Sequencing was done on a sample of central memory CD4+ T cells from blood. These receptors were obtained from a human donor in good health.

In its sample, this clonotype was seen many times. The chain has TRBV13 and TRBJ2-5; perhaps TRBD2 as D (6 bases). Trimming removed 5 bases at V and 6 bases at J, with 19 bases between. Germline V gene data show CDR1 as PRHDT and CDR2 as FYEKMQ (reference sequence). This CDR3 is 15 amino acids long. CDR3 sequence: CASSPRGSGGKTQYF. CDR3 in DNA: TGTGCCAGCAGCCCACGGGGATCCGGCGGGAAGACCCAGTACTTC. The entire variable domain, with the rest obtained from reference TRBV13 and TRBJ2-5, is as follows: AAGVIQSPRHLIKEKRETATLKCYPIPRHDTVYWYQQGPGQDPQFLISFYEKMQSDKGSIPDRFSAQQFSDYHSELNMSSLELGDSALYFCASSPRGSGGKTQYFGPGTRLLVL.

This clonotype was counted ten times or more. This chain uses TRBV4-2 with TRBJ1-2, with D tentatively TRBD1 (6 bases). V lost 3 bases, J lost 4 bases, and 9 bases lay in between. Per the germline V gene, CDR1 is LGHNA and CDR2 is YNFKEQ. The CDR3 consists of 13 residues. The DNA of the CDR3 is TGTGCCAGCAGCCACCGGGACACCTATGGCTACACCTTC. As protein: CASSHRDTYGYTF.

The V and J genes are TRBV14 and TRBJ1-6, with D possibly matching TRBD1 (5 bases). Germline-derived CDR1 and CDR2 are SGHDN and FVKESK. This CDR3 is built from 13 residues. With 6 bases removed from V and 10 bases from J, the gap between germline ends came to 13 bases. The chain's CDR3 is CASSGGVNSPLHF. CDR3 nucleotide sequence: TGTGCCAGCAGTGGAGGGGTGAACTCACCCCTCCACTTT.

The chain's CDR3 is CASSPRGMQETQYF. CDR3 DNA: TGTGCCAGCTCACCACGTGGGATGCAAGAGACCCAGTACTTC. This chain links TRBV18 with TRBJ2-5; no definite D call. Germline V gene sequence: CDR1 KGHSH, CDR2 LQKENI. The CDR3 runs to 14 residues. Trimming took off 1 base at V and 2 bases at J, with 8 bases between the two ends.

V and J are TRBV7-2 and TRBJ2-7; D uncertain. Germline V gene lookup returns CDR1 SGHTA and CDR2 FQGNSA. The CDR3 consists of 11 residues. V was cut by 5 bases and J by 2 bases, with 4 bases left in between. The DNA of the CDR3 is TGTGCCAGCAGCGAGGCCTACGAGCAGTACTTC. This sequence encodes CASSEAYEQYF. The full variable domain, with the rest looked up from reference TRBV7-2 and TRBJ2-7, is GAGVSQSPSNKVTEKGKDVELRCDPISGHTALYWYRQSLGQGLEFLIYFQGNSAPDKSGLPSDRFSAERTGGSVSTLTIQRTQQEDSAVYLCASSEAYEQYFGPGTRLTVT.

This clonotype has a count of ten or more. The J gene is TRBJ1-2, the V gene TRBV27; D gene uncertain. The germline V gene has CDR1 MNHEY and CDR2 SMNVEV (reference sequence). Trimming pared 2 bases from V and 2 bases from J, leaving 12 bases between. The CDR3 spans 15 residues. The CDR3 DNA reads as TGTGCCAGCAGTTTACGAGGGAATGGAAACTATGGCTACACCTTC. Its translation is CASSLRGNGNYGYTF.

This clonotype has more than one count but fewer than ten. V gene TRBV20-1 combines with J gene TRBJ2-3, with D unclear. V lost 3 bases, J lost 5 bases, and 15 bases lay in between. Germline V lookup: CDR1 DFQATT, CDR2 SNEGSKA (reference sequence). The CDR3 is made up of 14 amino acids. The CDR3, as DNA: TGCAGTGCTAGGTTGGGCTTGATTTTAGATACGCAGTATTTT. Its protein product is CSARLGLILDTQYF.

This clonotype has a handful of counts. V is TRBV24-1 and J is TRBJ2-7; 13 nucleotides line up with TRBD2. The CDR3 has 15 residues. V was pared by 3 bases and J by 4 bases, with 2 bases of the junction left unmatched. From germline, CDR1 is KGHDR and CDR2 SFDVKD. The CDR3 region has the DNA TGTGCCACCAGTGATACGACTAGCGGGAGGTACGAGCAGTACTTC. It translates to CATSDTTSGRYEQYF.

The chain recombines TRBV18 with TRBJ2-3, with 9 positions matching TRBD1. J lost 3 bases, V lost 0 bases, and 4 bases had no gene match. The CDR3 consists of 16 residues. CDR1 KGHSH and CDR2 LQKENI come from the germline V gene. CDR3 nucleotide sequence: TGTGCCAGCTCACCACCCACAGGGGGCATAACAGATACGCAGTATTTT. Its protein is CASSPPTGGITDTQYF.

This clonotype occurred many times. V and J are TRBV28 and TRBJ2-5; no clear D gene. Trimming left V 6 bases short and J 2 bases short, with 10 bases between. This CDR3 is 13 amino acids long. Germline V gene sequence: CDR1 MDHEN, CDR2 SYDVKM. The DNA of the CDR3 is TGTGCCAGCAGACTGGGCGGACAAGAGACCCAGTACTTC. It specifies CASRLGGQETQYF.

CDR3: CASSFGAGQVGGLGNQPQHF. The DNA of the CDR3 is TGTGCCAGCAGCTTTGGCGCAGGACAGGTGGGGGGATTGGGCAATCAGCCCCAGCATTTT. The chain links TRBV7-2 to TRBJ1-5; 7 bases map to TRBD1. The germline V gene has CDR1 SGHTA and CDR2 FQGNSA. The CDR3 covers 20 residues. The V gene end was trimmed by 3 bases and the J gene end by 2 bases; junction bases not matched to a gene: 19.

This clonotype was seen repeatedly, ten times or more. The rearrangement links TRBV5-4 to TRBJ2-1, with 11 bases lining up with TRBD2. Per the germline V gene, CDR1 is SGHNT and CDR2 is YYREEE (reference sequence). The CDR3 is made up of 16 amino acids. Trimming took 3 bases from V and 5 from J; bases not matched to a gene: 7. CDR3 residues: CASSSKLAGGHNEQFF. CDR3 bases: TGTGCCAGCAGCTCGAAGCTAGCGGGAGGACACAATGAGCAGTTCTTC.

This sequence joins TRBV7-2 and TRBJ2-4; 12 bases are a match to TRBD1. This CDR3 spans 16 amino acids. Germline loops: CDR1 SGHTA, CDR2 FQGNSA. The V and J ends lost 1 base and 7 bases, in that order; junction bases with no gene match: 5. The CDR3 DNA follows: TGTGCCAGCAGCTTAGGGGGACAGGGGGCCGAGAACATTCAGTACTTC. Encoded protein: CASSLGGQGAENIQYF.

This clonotype was recorded many times. The chain recombines TRBV6-2 or TRBV6-3 with TRBJ1-1; 11 nucleotides agree with TRBD1. CDR1 MNHEY and CDR2 SVGEGT come from the germline V gene. Losses at the gene ends were 5 bases for V and 6 bases for J; bases not matched to a gene: 8. This CDR3 has 15 residues. CDR3 in DNA: TGTGCCAGCAGTAAAAGGACAGGGGGCTCCTCTGAAGCTTTCTTT. Its translation: CASSKRTGGSSEAFF.

This clonotype was counted ten times or more. V is TRBV12-3 or TRBV12-4 and J is TRBJ1-1, with TRBD1 as a possible D gene (6 bases). The germline V and J ends were trimmed by 8 bases and 6 bases, with 19 bases remaining between them. CDR3 length equals 14 residues. CDR3 sequence reads: CASWNQGRRAEAFF. The CDR3 DNA reads as TGTGCCAGCTGGAACCAGGGGCGAAGGGCTGAAGCTTTCTTT.

The V gene is TRBV28, the J gene TRBJ2-1; TRBD2 matches at 12 bases. V was pared by 3 bases and J by 6 bases, with 3 bases of the junction left unmatched. This CDR3 spans 15 amino acids. Germline V lookup: CDR1 MDHEN, CDR2 SYDVKM. As DNA, the CDR3 is TGTGCCAGCAGTTTTGCTAGCGGGGGGGCCAATGAGCAGTTCTTC. It translates to CASSFASGGANEQFF.